Listed here are 27 T cell receptor beta chains from one sample, sequenced in a study of OX40 agonist ivuxolimab in advanced cancers. Clones were read by immunoSEQ multiplex PCR, and TCRdb kept only the in-frame ones, dropping some. The data contain around 33,000 clones, around 84% of them singletons. The input for sequencing was CD4+ or CD8+ T cells sorted from blood, taken in a trial of the OX40 agonist ivuxolimab. The receptor source for this set is an adult with an advanced solid tumor such as melanoma, head and neck, liver or kidney cancer.

This clone was recorded only once. CDR3 loop: CASRGNSGNTIYF. CDR3 DNA: TGTGCCAGCAGGGGTAACTCTGGAAACACCATATATTTT. V usage is TRBV27 and J usage is TRBJ1-3, with D unclear. CDR1 is MNHEY, CDR2 SMNVEV, per germline (reference sequence). The V and J ends lost 6 bases and 0 bases respectively, with 6 bases between them. The CDR3 runs 13 residues.

The chain couples TRBV9 to TRBJ2-1; 10 nucleotides line up with TRBD2. The junction had 9 bases not matched to a gene; V was cut back by 3 bases and J by 9 bases. CDR1 SGDLS and CDR2 YYNGEE come from the germline V gene. This CDR3 spans 15 amino acids. The DNA of the CDR3 is TGTGCCAGCAGCGCTGGACTAGCGGCCCAGGGTGAGCAGTTCTTC. Protein: CASSAGLAAQGEQFF.

The CDR3 DNA reads as TGTGCCAGTAGTATAGTACAGGGGGCTTCAGATACGCAGTATTTT. Its protein product is CASSIVQGASDTQYF. The chain combines TRBV19 with TRBJ2-3; 9 bases are shared with TRBD1. Germline CDR1 reads LNHDA; CDR2 reads SQIVND (reference sequence). Germline trimming cut 1 base from V and 4 bases from J; bases unmatched to any gene: 3. The CDR3 sequence is 15 residues long. Drawing the rest from reference TRBV19 and TRBJ2-3, the complete variable domain is DGGITQSPKYLFRKEGQNVTLSCEQNLNHDAMYWYRQDPGQGLRLIYYSQIVNDFQKGDIAEGYSVSREKKESFPLTVTSAQKNPTAFYLCASSIVQGASDTQYFGPGTRLTVL.

The chain employs TRBV25-1 and TRBJ1-2; D gene ambiguous. CDR3 length: 11 amino acids. CDR1 and CDR2 from the germline V gene are MGHDK and SYGVNS. V lost 4 bases and J lost 3, with 3 bases in between. CDR3: CASSVDYGYTF. CDR3 sequence (DNA): TGTGCCAGCAGTGTGGACTATGGCTACACCTTC.

DNA for the CDR3: TGTGCCTGCCGTCGAAGAGAACTTGAAAAACTGTTTTTT. Translating gives CACRRRELEKLFF. The rearrangement joins TRBV2 to TRBJ1-4; D not certain. The CDR3 has 13 amino acids. Germline assignment: CDR1 SNHLY and CDR2 FYNNEI. V was clipped by 11 bases and J by 7 bases, with 17 bases between them.

The chain employs TRBV6-5 and TRBJ1-6, with 9 bases fitting TRBD1. Unmatched junction bases numbered 3, after V lost 7 bases and J lost 5 bases. Germline V CDR1 and CDR2: MNHEY, SVGAGI. The CDR3 runs 14 residues. CDR3 sequence: CASNRDRDNSPLHF. The CDR3 DNA reads TGTGCCAGCAACAGGGACAGGGATAATTCACCCCTCCACTTT.

V gene TRBV7-2 combines with J gene TRBJ2-5; D is perhaps TRBD1 (8 bases). CDR1 is SGHTA, CDR2 FQGNSA, per germline. Trimming shortened V by 5 bases and J by 5 bases, and 21 bases separated the two germline ends. CDR3 length: 16 amino acids. The CDR3: CASSPPGQGGFETQYF. As DNA, the CDR3 is TGTGCCAGCAGCCCCCCCGGACAGGGAGGGTTTGAGACCCAGTACTTC.

V usage is TRBV19 and J usage is TRBJ1-5; no definite D call. The ends were cut back, 3 bases at V and 7 bases at J, with 10 bases in the middle. The germline V gene encodes CDR1 LNHDA and CDR2 SQIVND (reference sequence). CDR3 length equals 13 residues. The CDR3 sequence is CASSMSVGQPQHF. DNA of the CDR3: TGTGCCAGTAGTATGTCGGTGGGGCAGCCCCAGCATTTT.

The rearrangement joins TRBV6-1 to TRBJ2-7; possibly TRBD2 for D (5 bases). CDR1 and CDR2 from the germline V gene are MNHNS and SASEGT. Trimming left V 7 bases short and J 2 bases short, with 12 bases between. This CDR3 region has 13 residues. The CDR3 sequence is CASTRESTYEQYF. The CDR3, as DNA: TGTGCCAGCACGAGGGAATCGACCTACGAGCAGTACTTC.

In its sample, this clone was seen once. The CDR3 DNA reads TGTGCCTTAAGGAGGGATGTGGACGACCGGGAGCTGTTTTTT. This encodes CALRRDVDDRELFF. The V call is TRBV6-4, the J call TRBJ2-2, with D possibly matching TRBD2 (6 bases). With 11 bases removed from V and 9 bases from J, the gap between germline ends came to 22 bases. Germline V CDR1 and CDR2: MRHNA, SNTAGT. The CDR3 spans 14 residues.

The chain links TRBV2 to TRBJ1-4, with D unclear. The CDR3 contains 12 residues. Trimming pared 7 bases from V and 8 bases from J, leaving 11 bases between. Looked up from germline, CDR1 is SNHLY and CDR2 is FYNNEI. CDR3 loop: CASNEGGEKLFF. CDR3 in DNA: TGTGCCAGCAACGAGGGAGGAGAAAAACTGTTTTTT.

The chain uses TRBV12-5 and TRBJ2-7, with D unclear. From germline, CDR1 is LGHNT and CDR2 FRNRAP. The CDR3 consists of 11 residues. V was clipped by 3 bases and J by 3 bases, with 3 bases between them. The CDR3, as DNA: TGTGCTAGTGGTTTAAACTACGAGCAGTACTTC. This sequence encodes CASGLNYEQYF.

The chain is built from TRBV6-1 and TRBJ2-3, with a tentative D call TRBD1 (6 bases). The V end lost 3 bases, the J end lost 2 bases, and 21 bases lay between the germline ends. This CDR3 is 18 amino acids long. The germline V gene encodes CDR1 MNHNS and CDR2 SASEGT. CDR3 coding DNA: TGTGCCAGCAGTGATGGTACAGGGAGCTTAAGGTCCACAGATACGCAGTATTTT. It yields the protein CASSDGTGSLRSTDTQYF.

The CDR3 coding sequence is TGTGCCAGCAGACAATACAGCGAGCAGTTCTTC. This codes for CASRQYSEQFF. V and J are TRBV5-4 and TRBJ2-1, with D uncertain. CDR1 SGHNT and CDR2 YYREEE come from the germline V gene (reference sequence). The V gene lost 5 bases and the J gene lost 10 bases, with 10 bases spanning the gap. The CDR3 has 11 amino acids.

This chain connects TRBV30 to TRBJ2-3; no clear D gene. The CDR3 runs 14 residues. V lost 1 base and J 2 bases, leaving 10 bases between the germline ends. Germline loops: CDR1 GTSNPN, CDR2 SVGIG (reference sequence). The CDR3 nucleotides read TGTGCCTGGAGTGCGGTGCTCGACACAGATACGCAGTATTTT. Translation gives CAWSAVLDTDTQYF.

V is TRBV9 and J is TRBJ2-7; TRBD1 aligns across 7 bases. CDR3 length equals 14 residues. CDR1 and CDR2 from the germline V gene are SGDLS and YYNGEE. The ends lost 4 bases at V and 2 bases at J; junction bases unmatched: 6. The CDR3 coding sequence is TGTGCCAGCAGCCCGGGACAGAAGGCCTACGAGCAGTACTTC. It is translated as CASSPGQKAYEQYF.

About this clone: The CDR3 does not end in the conserved phenylalanine or tryptophan, so this is likely a read error. The DNA is omitted, as the CDR3 cannot be located on it reliably, and the CDR3 follows TCRdb's listing. The chain uses TRBV6-5 and TRBJ2-7; the D call TRBD2 from the table was never checked on the DNA. The germline gives CDR1 MNHEY, CDR2 SVGAGI. The CDR3 sequence runs 12 residues, both termini included. The CDR3: CASSREGAALFL.

There are a few counts of this clone. The chain links TRBV2 to TRBJ2-7, with 10 bases that match TRBD2. The CDR3 extends over 14 amino acids. The junction had 5 bases not matched to a gene; V was cut back by 5 bases and J by 4 bases. From germline, CDR1 is SNHLY and CDR2 FYNNEI. The CDR3 is CASSSLAGVYEQYF. The CDR3 coding sequence is TGTGCCAGCAGTTCCCTAGCGGGAGTGTACGAGCAGTACTTC.

The V call is TRBV7-3, the J call TRBJ1-4; D is uncertain. Trimming removed 8 bases at V and 8 bases at J, with 12 bases between. Germline V gene sequence: CDR1 SGHTA, CDR2 FQGTGA. This CDR3 has 12 amino acids. In nucleotides, the CDR3 is TGTGCCAGCCACCAGTTATCCGAAAAACTGTTTTTT. Its protein product is CASHQLSEKLFF.

This clone was observed once. The chain employs TRBV5-6 and TRBJ1-6, with D maybe TRBD1 (6 bases). The CDR3 covers 15 residues. Germline assignment: CDR1 SGHDT and CDR2 YYEEEE. Trimming cost V 0 bases and J 7 bases, with 11 bases left between them. This CDR3 is CASSLGGHGNSPLHF. CDR3 sequence (DNA): TGTGCCAGCAGCTTGGGGGGACACGGGAATTCACCCCTCCACTTT.

In this sample, this clone turned up a few times. The V gene is TRBV19, the J gene TRBJ1-1; no definite D call. Germline V gene data show CDR1 as LNHDA and CDR2 as SQIVND (reference sequence). CDR3 size: 14 residues. Trimming cost V 7 bases and J 1 base, with 13 bases left between them. CDR3 in DNA: TGTGCCAGTACTTCTAAAGCCGGGAACACTGAAGCTTTCTTT. It specifies CASTSKAGNTEAFF.

The chain carries TRBV29-1 and TRBJ1-1, with TRBD1 identical over 8 bases. Germline values: CDR1 SQVTM, CDR2 ANQGSEA. The CDR3 runs 15 residues. V lost 2 bases to trimming and J lost 0 bases; unmatched junction nucleotides: 5. The CDR3 DNA follows: TGCAGCGTTGAAACAGGGGGAAGATTGAACACTGAAGCTTTCTTT. Translated: CSVETGGRLNTEAFF. The entire variable domain, with the rest obtained from reference TRBV29-1 and TRBJ1-1, is as follows: SAVISQKPSRDICQRGTSLTIQCQVDSQVTMMFWYRQQPGQSLTLIATANQGSEATYESGFVIDKFPISRPNLTFSTLTVSNMSPEDSSIYLCSVETGGRLNTEAFFGQGTRLTVV.

Notes on this clone: The same CDR3 can be traced to other DNA sequences in this sample. V is TRBV6-5 and J is TRBJ2-7; D possibly corresponds to TRBD2 (6 bases). This CDR3 is 13 amino acids long. The V end was cut by 0 bases, the J end by 3 bases, with 6 bases between. From germline, CDR1 is MNHEY and CDR2 SVGAGI. The CDR3 loop is CASSYSRGYEQYF. The CDR3 bases are TGTGCCAGCAGTTACTCGCGGGGCTACGAGCAGTACTTC.

CDR3 in amino acids: CSAHSYNEQFF. The CDR3 coding sequence is TGCAGTGCTCACTCCTACAATGAGCAGTTCTTC. The V gene is TRBV20-1, the J gene TRBJ2-1; the D is unclear. CDR1 is DFQATT, CDR2 SNEGSKA, per germline (reference sequence). The CDR3 is 11 amino acids. Trimming removed 5 bases at V and 0 bases at J, with 2 bases between.

This chain links TRBV10-3 with TRBJ2-5; tentative D call: TRBD2 (6 bases). CDR3 size: 12 residues. With 4 bases removed from V and 4 bases from J, the gap between germline ends came to 7 bases. The germline gives CDR1 ENHRY, CDR2 SYGVKD. DNA of the CDR3: TGTGCCATCAGTGTCGGGGGAGAGACCCAGTACTTC. This codes for CAISVGGETQYF.

This chain connects TRBV10-3 to TRBJ2-3, with 7 bases fitting TRBD1. The CDR3 is 17 residues long. Unmatched junction bases numbered 12, after V lost 6 bases and J lost 0 bases. The germline gives CDR1 ENHRY, CDR2 SYGVKD. In DNA, the CDR3 is TGTGCCATCAGAACAGGGGTTTTATCCACTAGCACAGATACGCAGTATTTT. This translates into CAIRTGVLSTSTDTQYF.

The CDR3 is CASSFMMGGSYEQYF. CDR3 sequence (DNA): TGTGCCAGCAGCTTCATGATGGGGGGATCCTACGAGCAGTACTTC. V usage is TRBV5-4 and J usage is TRBJ2-7; D is possibly TRBD2 (6 bases). The CDR3 contains 15 residues. In germline, CDR1 is SGHNT, CDR2 YYREEE (reference sequence). Trimming removed 2 bases from V and 1 base from J, with 13 bases in between.